This is a list of T cell receptor beta chains from one sample in a study of T cell clonotyping in hematopoietic cell transplantation. The protocol was immunoSEQ multiplex PCR, while the TCRdb copy is restricted to in-frame clones and leaves out a portion. This table holds 5,500 to 7,000 clones, roughly 90% found once. Specimen: peripheral blood mononuclear cells, collected 100 days after allogeneic stem cell transplant. The receptors originated from a female patient in her fifties or sixties who had an allogeneic stem cell transplant from a related donor, so the T cells may come from the graft donor. Some clones in this sample may be carry-over from other donors' samples. CDR3s leave out the opening cysteine and the closing phenylalanine or tryptophan. The order of the fields is J gene, V gene, CDR3 protein.

TRBJ2-3 | TRBV7-8 | ASSLGTESTDTQY
TRBJ2-7 | TRBV7-9 | ASSTHRTGSYEQY
TRBJ2-7 | TRBV7-9 | ASSLALQDFGGEQY
TRBJ1-2 | TRBV2 | ALSGNGGYT
TRBJ2-6 | TRBV29-1 | SVEGGSGANVLT
TRBJ2-3 | TRBV7-2 | ASSRVGAGSTDTQY
TRBJ1-1 | TRBV19 | ASRHTDSVNTEAF
TRBJ1-2 | TRBV6-5 | ASSSRMTNYGYT
TRBJ1-5 | TRBV4-3 | ASSQDRGGYQPQH
TRBJ1-5 | TRBV27 | ASSLQGFGGNQPQH
TRBJ1-1 | TRBV30 | AWSVQAGINEAF
TRBJ1-1 | TRBV4-3 | ASSLNREVSTEAF
TRBJ2-7 | TRBV7-9 | ASTLGTAYEQY
TRBJ1-5 | TRBV28 | ASSLATQPQH
TRBJ2-1 | TRBV14 | ASSRLGEWNEQF
TRBJ1-1 | TRBV2 | ASTPGNTEAF
TRBJ2-2 | TRBV19 | ASSRWGPGQNTGELF
TRBJ1-4 | TRBV19 | ASSLTGPNEKLF
TRBJ2-7 | TRBV2 | ASKNQGTYYEQY
TRBJ1-1 | TRBV5-8 | ASSLVTTDLFEAF
TRBJ2-3 | TRBV23-1 | ASSQSSIGGTDTQY
TRBJ1-5 | TRBV28 | ASSSIWSNSNQPQH
TRBJ1-2 | TRBV25-1 | ASSAIWGQEVYGYT
TRBJ2-7 | TRBV11-2 | ASSLALDRDAYEQY
TRBJ1-2 | TRBV7-2 | ASSRDRYYGYT
TRBJ1-5 | TRBV2 | ASSLNQPQH
TRBJ2-5 | TRBV2 | ASQFSWGETQY
TRBJ2-5 | TRBV20-1 | RTSQETQY
TRBJ2-7 | TRBV30 | AWASTGIEQY
TRBJ2-7 | TRBV7-8 | ASSLWPRGTRGEQY
TRBJ2-1 | TRBV27 | ASSSLQGAREQF
TRBJ2-7 | TRBV2 | ASSPILDEQY
TRBJ1-1 | TRBV30 | ASGHPNTEAF
TRBJ1-2 | TRBV13 | ASSPGGRSYGYT
TRBJ2-3 | TRBV7-6 | ASSFNRNTDTQY
TRBJ1-4 | TRBV5-8 | ASSLDRGDEKLF
TRBJ2-3 | TRBV29-1 | SVEGGRGKDTQY
TRBJ1-2 | TRBV2 | ASSELGTPGDYGYT
TRBJ2-7 | TRBV4-1 | ASSQSSGGAVFEQY
TRBJ1-2 | TRBV5-1 | ASSLQGGSLGYT
TRBJ1-1 | TRBV20-1 | TLNTEAF
TRBJ2-5 | TRBV5-1 | ASSDQYGGQTQY
TRBJ1-6 | TRBV11-2 | ASSFHRGPDSPLH
TRBJ1-6 | TRBV6-1 | ASSEVGATSWGNSPLH
TRBJ2-7 | TRBV28 | ASSRPWWRDAGYEQY
TRBJ1-1 | TRBV29-1 | SVADVIRNTEAF
TRBJ1-6 | TRBV6-5 | ASSYSTGRRGSPLH
TRBJ2-3 | TRBV28 | ASSPPLRLAGGSTDTQY